This T cell receptor (beta chain) appears in the sequencing data of a study of cytomegalovirus exposure and HLA in healthy donors. General study findings and limits: A cluster of highly shared sequence variants was likely a sequencing artifact. Roughly uniform sequencing depth across donors was assumed, possibly incorrectly. A link between a missense DCLRE1C variant and TCR beta V- and J-gene trimming emerged from a later analysis.

The V gene lost 7 bases and the J gene lost 1 base, with 8 bases spanning the gap. CDR1 MNHNS and CDR2 SASEGT come from the germline V gene. This CDR3 region has 13 residues. Whereas donors were nominally healthy upon sampling, unrecorded immune exposures were probable. A multiplex PCR was run with 60 Vbeta primers and 13 Jbeta primers. The protocol was immunoSEQ multiplex PCR, while the TCRdb copy is restricted to in-frame clones and leaves out a portion. Of 75,000 to 90,000 clones detected, roughly 80% appear once; the ten largest clones hold under 25%. This clone came up a few times. As yet, its antigen is unknown.

The TCR originated in a woman aged 40 to 49 in good health and CMV-seropositive. The rearrangement links TRBV6-1 to TRBJ1-3; D unresolved. The sequencing sample was made of PBMCs. The CDR3 loop reads CASINKSGNTIYF. In DNA form, the CDR3 reads TGTGCCAGCATAAACAAGTCTGGAAACACCATATATTTT.